Here is one T cell receptor (beta chain) with its context. This clone was counted between two and nine times. Its target antigen remains unknown. An end of the junction does not agree with germline; a read error may underlie this. The source of the sample is a study of OX40 agonist ivuxolimab in advanced cancers. Background for the entire study: Ivuxolimab, which targeted the costimulatory receptor OX40 (CD134), was an agonistic, fully human IgG2 monoclonal antibody. Of the approximately 50 dose-escalation patients, hepatocellular carcinoma was present in about 20, melanoma in around 15, renal cell carcinoma in 9 and head and neck cancer in 9. Peripheral TCRbeta sequencing was intended to test whether TCR sequence diversity was altered and clonal T-cell expansion was caused by ivuxolimab. In the dose-escalation cohort, around four fifths of patients were male, and the mean age was approximately 60 years, with a range of 23 to 79. Prior anti-PD-1, anti-PD-L1 or anti-CTLA-4 therapy was permitted, and checkpoint inhibitors had been received by 40% to 50% of dose-escalation patients. The paper describes the monotherapy dose-escalation part (N of about 54 patients) of the phase I trial of ivuxolimab. Partial responses occurred in three dose-escalation patients: two with cutaneous melanoma and one with hepatocellular carcinoma. Intravenous ivuxolimab was administered to patients every 2 weeks at six dose levels: 0.01, 0.1, 0.3, 1.5, 3 and 10 mg/kg. What the authors observed across the whole study: At doses from 0.1 to 3.0 mg/kg, clonal expansion was seen in both CD4+ and CD8+ blood T cells between baseline and week 6. In partial responders in the 0.1-3.0 mg/kg groups, normalized peripheral clonal expansion was found to be among the lowest, especially among CD8+ T cells. Which antigens the clonally expanded peripheral T cells were specific for was not determined. After ivuxolimab, more expanded clones were found on average in CD8+ T cells than in CD4+ T cells. Low levels of normalized T-cell clonal expansion were also seen in some patients who did not respond.

CDR1 and CDR2 are read off the germline V gene as MNHNS and SASEGT. The CDR3 spans 16 residues, from the cysteine through the phenylalanine. The read is trimmed to its CDR3 DNA, 48 bases read in frame from base 1. To sequence the TCRbeta CDR3 region, genomic DNA was isolated from the sorted cells. The immunoSEQ Assay was used to sequence the TCRbeta CDR3 regions. TCRdb mirrors the immuneACCESS table, restricted to in-frame sequences. Some clones are absent from its copies; in checked studies, under half trace to an unresolved V gene, and the reason for the others is unknown. This sample comprises almost 70,000 clones, approximately 93% of them detected only once. The ten largest account for around 0.3% of the sample. The trial excluded patients who had a history of autoimmune disease or were on systemic immunosuppression. Peripheral blood for TCR sequencing was drawn from every dose cohort at baseline, at cycle 4 day 1 and at cycle 7 day 1. The samples were taken from a phase I, first-in-human, multicenter, open-label dose-escalation trial of ivuxolimab. Adults with locally advanced or metastatic head and neck squamous cell, hepatocellular, melanoma or renal cell carcinoma were enrolled in the trial. CD4+ and CD8+ T cells were sorted separately from peripheral blood before TCR sequencing.

The sequence derives from an adult with an advanced solid tumor such as melanoma, head and neck, liver or kidney cancer. Recombination joined TRBV6-1 with TRBJ1-4; the D segment cannot be called with confidence. Sequenced material: CD4+ or CD8+ T cells sorted from blood, taken in a trial of the OX40 agonist ivuxolimab. The CDR3 region reads CASNEESRPDNEKLFF. The DNA is as follows: TGTGCCAGCAATGAAGAGTCCCGCCCCGATAATGAAAAACTGTTTTTT.